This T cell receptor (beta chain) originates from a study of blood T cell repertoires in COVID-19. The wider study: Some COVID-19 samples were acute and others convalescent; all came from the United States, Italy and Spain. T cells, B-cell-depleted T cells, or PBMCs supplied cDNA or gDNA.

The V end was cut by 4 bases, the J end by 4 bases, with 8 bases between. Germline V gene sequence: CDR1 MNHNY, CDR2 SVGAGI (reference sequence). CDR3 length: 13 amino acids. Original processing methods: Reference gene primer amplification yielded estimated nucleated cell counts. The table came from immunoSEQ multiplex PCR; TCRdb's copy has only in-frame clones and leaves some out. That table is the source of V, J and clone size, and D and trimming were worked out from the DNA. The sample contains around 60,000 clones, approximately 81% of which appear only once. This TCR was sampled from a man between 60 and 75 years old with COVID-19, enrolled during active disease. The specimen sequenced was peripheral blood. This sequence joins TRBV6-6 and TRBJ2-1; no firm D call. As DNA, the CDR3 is TGTGCCAGCAGTTCTCCCCCGTACAATGAGCAGTTCTTC. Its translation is CASSSPPYNEQFF.